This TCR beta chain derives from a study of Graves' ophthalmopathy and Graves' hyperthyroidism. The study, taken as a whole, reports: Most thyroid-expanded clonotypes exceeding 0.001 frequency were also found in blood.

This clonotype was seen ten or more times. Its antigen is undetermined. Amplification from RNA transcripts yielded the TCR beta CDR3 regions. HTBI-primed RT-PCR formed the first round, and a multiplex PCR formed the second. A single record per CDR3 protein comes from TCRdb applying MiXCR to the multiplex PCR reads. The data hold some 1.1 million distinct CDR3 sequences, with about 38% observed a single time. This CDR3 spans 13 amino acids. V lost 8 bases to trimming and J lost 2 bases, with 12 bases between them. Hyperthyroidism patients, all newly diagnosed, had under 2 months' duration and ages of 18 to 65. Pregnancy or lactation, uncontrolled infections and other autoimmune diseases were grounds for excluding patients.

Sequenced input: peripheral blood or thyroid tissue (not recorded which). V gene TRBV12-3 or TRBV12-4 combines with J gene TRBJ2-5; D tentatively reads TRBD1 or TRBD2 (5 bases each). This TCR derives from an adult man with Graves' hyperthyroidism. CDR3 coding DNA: TGTGCCAGCTCCGGGGCTAGTCAAGAGACCCAGTACTTC. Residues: CASSGASQETQYF.